Below, one T cell receptor beta chain is given with its context. Its antigen is undetermined. The data derive from a study of identifying expanded T cells in peripheral blood. No infections or other immune events were documented during collection. Profiling relied on immunoSEQ multiplex PCR, and the TCRdb table lists in-frame clones only, not all of them. The table has approximately 110,000 clones, roughly 91% seen once; the top ten hold 16%. J lost 1 base, V lost 3 bases, and 8 bases had no gene match. Germline values: CDR1 SGDLS, CDR2 YYNGEE. The CDR3 runs to 16 residues. Study-wide results and caveats: Clone count variance between roughly 2-week samples rose with total template count.

The material sequenced was blood. This sequence originates from a person between 18 and 69 years old in good health. The rearrangement links TRBV9 to TRBJ2-3; 7 bases map to TRBD2. The CDR3 DNA is TGTGCCAGCAGCGCCTCCGGGACTATGGGCACAGATACGCAGTATTTT. The encoded protein is CASSASGTMGTDTQYF.